This T cell receptor (beta chain) is from a study of CD4 T cells in relation to SARS-CoV-2 and coronaviruses. To note about this clone: Its antigen remains unknown.

There are 13 residues in the CDR3. Trimming removed 7 bases at V and 2 bases at J, with 10 bases between. Germline V gives CDR1 MNHEY, CDR2 SVGAGI. Profiling relied on immunoSEQ multiplex PCR, and the TCRdb table lists in-frame clones only, not all of them. Of some 25,000 clones listed, 65% to 80% are singletons. Before the COVID-19 pandemic, during about 2010-2018, CD4+ T cells were taken from unexposed donors. After ten to eleven days of culture, CD4+ T cells were isolated. What was sequenced was CD4+ T cells from PBMCs, cultured in vitro. The chain couples TRBV6-5 to TRBJ2-3, with a tentative D call TRBD1 (5 bases). This sequence was found in a human donor in good health. CDR3 nucleotides: TGTGCCAGCACCAGACAGATCACAGATACGCAGTATTTT. Its translation is CASTRQITDTQYF.